The entry below describes one T cell receptor beta chain. An end of the junction does not agree with germline; a read error may underlie this. The data belong to a study of T cells in Graves' hyperthyroidism and ophthalmopathy. The CDR3 has 14 residues. Germline CDR1 and CDR2: MGHRA and YSYEKL. Pregnant or lactating patients were excluded, as were those with uncontrolled infection or other autoimmune disease. Amplification of TCR beta CDR3 regions used RNA as the template. The TCR CDR3 was amplified in a first-round RT-PCR using the HTBI primer set. TCRdb passed the multiplex PCR reads through MiXCR, listing each CDR3 protein once. This sample has about 840,000 distinct CDR3 sequences, with roughly 40% found just once.

The TCR sequence derives from a man between 18 and 29 years old with Graves' hyperthyroidism. Specimen: blood. The rearrangement uses TRBV4-1 and TRBJ1-5; D is unclear. The CDR3 sequence: CASSLGTADQPQHF. CDR3 coding DNA: TGTGCCAGCAGCCTCGGCACAGCGGATCAGCCCCAGCATTTT.